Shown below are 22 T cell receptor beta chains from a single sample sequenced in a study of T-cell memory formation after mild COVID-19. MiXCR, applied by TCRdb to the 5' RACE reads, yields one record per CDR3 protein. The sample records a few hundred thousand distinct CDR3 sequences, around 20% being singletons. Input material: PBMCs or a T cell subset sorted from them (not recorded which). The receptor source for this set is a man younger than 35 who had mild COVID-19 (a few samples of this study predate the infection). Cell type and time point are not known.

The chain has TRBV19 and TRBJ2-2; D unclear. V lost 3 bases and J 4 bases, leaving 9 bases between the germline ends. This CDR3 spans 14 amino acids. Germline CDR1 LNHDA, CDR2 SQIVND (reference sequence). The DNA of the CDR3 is TGTGCCAGTAGTATTCGACTTATCACCGGGGAGCTGTTTTTT. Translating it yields CASSIRLITGELFF.

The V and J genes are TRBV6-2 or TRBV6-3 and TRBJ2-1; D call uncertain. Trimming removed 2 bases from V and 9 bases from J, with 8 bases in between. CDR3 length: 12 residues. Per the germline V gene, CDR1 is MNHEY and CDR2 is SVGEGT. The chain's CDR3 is CASSYSHFEQFF. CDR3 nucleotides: TGTGCCAGCAGTTACAGTCATTTTGAGCAGTTCTTC.

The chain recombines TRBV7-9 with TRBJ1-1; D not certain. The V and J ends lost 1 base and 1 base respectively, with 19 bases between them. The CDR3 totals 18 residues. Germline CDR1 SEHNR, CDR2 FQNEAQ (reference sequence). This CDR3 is CASSLDSTVYSRNTEAFF. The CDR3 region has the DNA TGTGCCAGCAGCTTAGATTCTACGGTGTATAGTAGGAACACTGAAGCTTTCTTT.

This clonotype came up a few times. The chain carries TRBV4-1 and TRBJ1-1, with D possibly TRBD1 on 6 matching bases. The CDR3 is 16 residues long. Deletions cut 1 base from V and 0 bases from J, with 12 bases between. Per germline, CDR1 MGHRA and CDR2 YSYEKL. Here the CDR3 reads CASSQGLGQLNTEAFF. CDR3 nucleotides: TGCGCCAGCAGCCAAGGACTAGGACAGTTGAACACTGAAGCTTTCTTT.

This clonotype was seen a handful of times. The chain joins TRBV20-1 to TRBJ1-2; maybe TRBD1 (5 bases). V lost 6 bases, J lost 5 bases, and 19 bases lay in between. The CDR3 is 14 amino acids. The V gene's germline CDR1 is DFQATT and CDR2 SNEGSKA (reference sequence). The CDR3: CSAPRGSIDYGYTF. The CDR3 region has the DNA TGCAGTGCCCCTCGGGGCAGTATAGATTATGGCTACACCTTC.

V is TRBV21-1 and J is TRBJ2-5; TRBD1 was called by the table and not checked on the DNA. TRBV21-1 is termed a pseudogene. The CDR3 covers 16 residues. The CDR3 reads CASSPPQDRAVETQYF. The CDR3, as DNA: TGTGCCAGCAGCCCTCCCCAGGACAGGGCAGTAGAGACCCAGTACTTC.

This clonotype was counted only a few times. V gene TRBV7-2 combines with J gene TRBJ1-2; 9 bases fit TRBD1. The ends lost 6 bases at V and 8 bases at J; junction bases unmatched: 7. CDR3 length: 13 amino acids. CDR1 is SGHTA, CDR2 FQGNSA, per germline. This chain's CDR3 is CASRDRGGGGYTF. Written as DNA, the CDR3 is TGTGCCAGCAGGGACAGGGGCGGTGGGGGCTACACCTTC.

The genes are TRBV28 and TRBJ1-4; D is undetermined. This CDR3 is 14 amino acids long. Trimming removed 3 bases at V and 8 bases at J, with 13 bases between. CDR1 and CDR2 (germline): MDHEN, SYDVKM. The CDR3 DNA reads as TGTGCCAGCAGTTTTGAGAGTGATTACGAAAAACTGTTTTTT. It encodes CASSFESDYEKLFF.

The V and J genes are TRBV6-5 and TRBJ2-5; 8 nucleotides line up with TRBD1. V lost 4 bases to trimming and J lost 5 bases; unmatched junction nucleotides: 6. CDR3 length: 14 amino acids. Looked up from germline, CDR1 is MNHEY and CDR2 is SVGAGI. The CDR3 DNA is TGTGCCAGCAGTTCATATACAGGGGGGGAGACCCAGTACTTC. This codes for CASSSYTGGETQYF.

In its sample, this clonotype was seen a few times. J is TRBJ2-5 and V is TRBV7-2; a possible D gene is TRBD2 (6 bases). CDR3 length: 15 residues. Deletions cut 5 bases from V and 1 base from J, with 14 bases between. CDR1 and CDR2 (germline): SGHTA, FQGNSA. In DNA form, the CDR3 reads TGTGCCAGCAGCCTCAGGAGGGGTCCCCAAGAGACCCAGTACTTC. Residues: CASSLRRGPQETQYF.

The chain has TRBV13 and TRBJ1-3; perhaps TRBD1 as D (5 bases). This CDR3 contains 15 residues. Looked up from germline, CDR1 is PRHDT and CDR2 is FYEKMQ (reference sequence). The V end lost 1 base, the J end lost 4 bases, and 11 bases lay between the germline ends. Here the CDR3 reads CASSLVKGTGNTIYF. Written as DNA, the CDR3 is TGTGCCAGCAGCTTAGTGAAGGGGACCGGAAACACCATATATTTT.

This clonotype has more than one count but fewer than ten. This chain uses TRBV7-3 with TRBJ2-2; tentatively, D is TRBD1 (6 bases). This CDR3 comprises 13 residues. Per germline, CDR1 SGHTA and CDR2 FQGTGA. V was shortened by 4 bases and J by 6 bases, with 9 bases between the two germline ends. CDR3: CASSYGQPGELFF. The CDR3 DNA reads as TGTGCCAGCAGCTACGGACAGCCCGGGGAGCTGTTTTTT.

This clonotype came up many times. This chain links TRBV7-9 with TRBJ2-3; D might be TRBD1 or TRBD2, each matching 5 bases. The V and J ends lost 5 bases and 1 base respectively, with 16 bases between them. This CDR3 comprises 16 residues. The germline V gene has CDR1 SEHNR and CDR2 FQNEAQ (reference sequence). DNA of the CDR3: TGTGCCAGCAGCCGCCGGGGCCTCAACGGCACAGATACGCAGTATTTT. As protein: CASSRRGLNGTDTQYF. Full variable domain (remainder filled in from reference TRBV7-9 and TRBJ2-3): DTGVSQNPRHKITKRGQNVTFRCDPISEHNRLYWYRQTLGQGPEFLTYFQNEAQLEKSRLLSDRFSAERPKGSFSTLEIQRTEQGDSAMYLCASSRRGLNGTDTQYFGPGTRLTVL.

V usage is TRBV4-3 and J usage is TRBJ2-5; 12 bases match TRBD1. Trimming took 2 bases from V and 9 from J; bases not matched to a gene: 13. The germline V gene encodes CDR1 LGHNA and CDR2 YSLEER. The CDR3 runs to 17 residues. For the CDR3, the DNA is TGCGCCAGCAGCCAAAGCCTGGGGACAGGGGGCGCTTCGGCCCAGTACTTC. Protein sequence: CASSQSLGTGGASAQYF.

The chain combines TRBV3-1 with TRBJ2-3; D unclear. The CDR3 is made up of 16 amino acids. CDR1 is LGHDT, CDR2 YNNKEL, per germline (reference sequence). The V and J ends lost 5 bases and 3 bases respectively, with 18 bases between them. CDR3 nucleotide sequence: TGTGCCAGCAGCGTCGCATCGGGCTCACTGACAGATACGCAGTATTTT. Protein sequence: CASSVASGSLTDTQYF.

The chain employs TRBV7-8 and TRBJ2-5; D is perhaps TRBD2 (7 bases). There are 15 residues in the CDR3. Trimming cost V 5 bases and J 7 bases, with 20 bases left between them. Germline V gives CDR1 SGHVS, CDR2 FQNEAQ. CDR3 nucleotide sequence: TGTGCCAGCAGCACCCGGGGGGCAGTCCCGAGGACCCAGTACTTC. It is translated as CASSTRGAVPRTQYF. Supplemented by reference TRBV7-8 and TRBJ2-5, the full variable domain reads GAGVSQSPRYKVAKRGQDVALRCDPISGHVSLFWYQQALGQGPEFLTYFQNEAQLDKSGLPSDRFFAERPEGSVSTLKIQRTQQEDSAVYLCASSTRGAVPRTQYFGPGTRLLVL.

CDR3 residues: CASSLVYSNYGYTF. CDR3 DNA: TGTGCCAGTTCTTTAGTGTACTCTAACTATGGCTACACCTTC. This chain links TRBV7-2 with TRBJ1-2; D gene ambiguous. This CDR3 has 14 amino acids. Germline V gives CDR1 SGHTA, CDR2 FQGNSA. Trimming removed 9 bases from V and 0 bases from J, with 14 bases in between.

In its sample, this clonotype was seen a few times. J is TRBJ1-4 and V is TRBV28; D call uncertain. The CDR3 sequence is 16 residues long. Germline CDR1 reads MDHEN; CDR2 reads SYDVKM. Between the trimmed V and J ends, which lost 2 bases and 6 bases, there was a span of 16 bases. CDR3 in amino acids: CASSLGREPIYEKLFF. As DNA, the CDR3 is TGTGCCAGCAGTTTAGGGCGGGAGCCCATCTATGAAAAACTGTTTTTT.

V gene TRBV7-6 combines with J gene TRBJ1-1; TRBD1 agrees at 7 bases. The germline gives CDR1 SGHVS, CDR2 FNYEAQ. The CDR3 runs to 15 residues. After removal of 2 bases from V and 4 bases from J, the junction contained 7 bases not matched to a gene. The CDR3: CASSLQTGFGTEAFF. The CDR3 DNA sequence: TGTGCCAGCAGCTTACAGACAGGGTTCGGCACTGAAGCTTTCTTT.

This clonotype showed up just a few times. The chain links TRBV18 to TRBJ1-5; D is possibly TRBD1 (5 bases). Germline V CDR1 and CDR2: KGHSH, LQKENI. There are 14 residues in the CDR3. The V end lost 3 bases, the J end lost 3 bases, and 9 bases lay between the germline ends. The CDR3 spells CASSPLGANQPQHF. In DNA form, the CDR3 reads TGTGCCAGCTCACCTCTAGGGGCCAATCAGCCCCAGCATTTT.

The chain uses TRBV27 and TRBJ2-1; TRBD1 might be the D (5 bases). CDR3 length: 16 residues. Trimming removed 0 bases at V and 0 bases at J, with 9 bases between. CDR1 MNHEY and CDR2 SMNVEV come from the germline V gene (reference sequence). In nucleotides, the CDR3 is TGTGCCAGCAGTTTATCCCAGGGAAGCTCCTACAATGAGCAGTTCTTC. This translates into CASSLSQGSSYNEQFF.

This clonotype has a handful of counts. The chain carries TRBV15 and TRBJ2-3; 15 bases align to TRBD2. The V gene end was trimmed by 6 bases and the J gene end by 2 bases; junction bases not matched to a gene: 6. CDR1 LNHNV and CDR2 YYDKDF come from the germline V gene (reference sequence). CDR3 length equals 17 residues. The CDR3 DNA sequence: TGTGCCACCAGACCGGGACTAGCGGGGGGCCTCACAGATACGCAGTATTTT. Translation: CATRPGLAGGLTDTQYF.